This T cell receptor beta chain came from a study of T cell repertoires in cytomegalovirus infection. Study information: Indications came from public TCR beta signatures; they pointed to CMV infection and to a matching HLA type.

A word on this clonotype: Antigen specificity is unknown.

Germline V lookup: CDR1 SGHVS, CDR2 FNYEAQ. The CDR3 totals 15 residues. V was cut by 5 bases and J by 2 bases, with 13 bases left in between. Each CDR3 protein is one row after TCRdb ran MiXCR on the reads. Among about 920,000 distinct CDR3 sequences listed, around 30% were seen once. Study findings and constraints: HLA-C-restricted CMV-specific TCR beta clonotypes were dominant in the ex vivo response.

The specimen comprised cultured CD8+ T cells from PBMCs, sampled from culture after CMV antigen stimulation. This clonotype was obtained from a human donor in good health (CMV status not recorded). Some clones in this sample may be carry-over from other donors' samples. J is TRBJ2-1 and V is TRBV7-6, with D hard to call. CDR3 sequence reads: CASSQLALPYNEQFF. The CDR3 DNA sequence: TGTGCCAGCAGCCAACTCGCTCTCCCCTACAATGAGCAGTTCTTC.